This T cell receptor beta chain was identified in a study of blood T cells in healthy people across ages. Regarding the study as a whole: Naive and antigen-experienced cells could not be conclusively compared, given unsorted PBMCs.

The table lists this clonotype with many counts. Antigen: not known. Through a sample-barcoded 5' primer and a J-beta primer mix, a second PCR was run for roughly 7 to 11 cycles. Researchers report that a template-switch adaptor with 12 random nucleotides tagged each cDNA molecule. TCRdb passed the 5' RACE reads through MiXCR, listing each CDR3 protein once. The sample contains about 1.7 million distinct CDR3 sequences, about 28% of which appear only once. Germline V lookup: CDR1 MNHNS, CDR2 SASEGT. Trimming took 2 bases from V and 4 from J, leaving 9 bases between them. This CDR3 has 13 residues. The sample was blood. J is TRBJ2-7 and V is TRBV6-1; D unclear. This sequence originates from a woman under 40 in good health. CDR3 amino acids: CASSESLGYEQYF. The DNA of the CDR3 is TGTGCCAGCAGTGAATCTTTAGGGTACGAGCAGTACTTC.